This TCR beta chain was identified during a study of control samples from healthy donors and cancer patients. Only in-frame clones appear in the TCRdb table, and some are missing; sequencing was by immunoSEQ multiplex PCR. The sample holds 90,000 to 100,000 clones, around 80% seen once. The CDR3 has 15 residues. Germline V lookup: CDR1 SNHLY, CDR2 FYNNEI. With V trimmed by 3 bases and J by 4 bases, 8 bases remained unmatched. This TCR derives from a woman between 25 and 40 years old in good health. Sample: blood. The V call is TRBV2, the J call TRBJ2-5; 7 nucleotides agree with TRBD1. In DNA form, the CDR3 reads TGTGCCAGCAGTGAGGGGACAGAGAGGCGAGAGACCCAGTACTTC. Translating it yields CASSEGTERRETQYF. Based on the CDR3 plus reference TRBV2 and TRBJ2-5, the full variable domain is EPEVTQTPSHQVTQMGQEVILRCVPISNHLYFYWYRQILGQKVEFLVSFYNNEISEKSEIFDDQFSVERPDGSNFTLKIRSTKLEDSAMYFCASSEGTERRETQYFGPGTRLLVL.